These 10 T cell receptor beta chains originate from one sample sequenced in a study of blood T cell repertoires in COVID-19. Profiling relied on immunoSEQ multiplex PCR, and the TCRdb table lists in-frame clones only, not all of them. The table shows over 90,000 clones, with 80% to 95% occurring only once. Sequenced sample: peripheral blood. The receptor source for this set is a woman aged 45 to 65 with COVID-19, enrolled during active disease.

This sequence joins TRBV5-5 and TRBJ2-5; no definite D call. Per germline, CDR1 SGHKS and CDR2 YYEKEE (reference sequence). The V gene lost 0 bases and the J gene lost 4 bases, with 10 bases spanning the gap. The CDR3 is made up of 14 amino acids. This chain's CDR3 is CASSLGGQRETQYF. The CDR3 DNA reads as TGTGCCAGCAGCTTGGGTGGGCAGAGAGAGACCCAGTACTTC.

The chain couples TRBV21-1 to TRBJ2-1; the listed D gene, TRBD1, was not tested against the DNA. TRBV21-1 counts as a pseudogene. This CDR3 comprises 23 residues. CDR3 sequence: CASSKVGGNRDRASPEDNNEQFF. CDR3 nucleotides: TGTGCCAGCAGCAAAGTTGGGGGAAACCGGGACAGGGCTTCTCCAGAGGATAACAATGAGCAGTTCTTC.

This clone appeared a few times. The chain carries TRBV30 and TRBJ2-6; maybe TRBD1 (6 bases). Germline assignment: CDR1 GTSNPN and CDR2 SVGIG (reference sequence). The CDR3 is 14 residues long. The germline V and J ends were trimmed by 7 bases and 1 base, with 11 bases remaining between them. The CDR3 loop is CALPRGSGANVLTF. For the CDR3, the DNA is TGTGCCTTACCCAGGGGTTCTGGGGCCAACGTCCTGACTTTC.

This clone was counted a single time. The chain is built from TRBV19 and TRBJ1-5; no firm D call. Germline CDR1 reads LNHDA; CDR2 reads SQIVND (reference sequence). The CDR3 loop spans 16 amino acids. Deletions cut 6 bases from V and 4 bases from J, with 19 bases between. CDR3 nucleotides: TGTGCCAGTAGGCCGTCAAGGAGATACGTGAATCAGCCCCAGCATTTT. Its translation is CASRPSRRYVNQPQHF.

The chain employs TRBV19 and TRBJ2-1; 11 bases are shared with TRBD1. CDR3 length: 16 residues. Unmatched junction bases numbered 7, after V lost 6 bases and J lost 3 bases. Looked up from germline, CDR1 is LNHDA and CDR2 is SQIVND (reference sequence). CDR3 in amino acids: CASSIGGTGGYNEQFF. The CDR3 bases are TGTGCCAGTAGCATTGGGGGGACAGGGGGCTACAATGAGCAGTTCTTC. Filled out from reference TRBV19 and TRBJ2-1, the complete variable domain reads DGGITQSPKYLFRKEGQNVTLSCEQNLNHDAMYWYRQDPGQGLRLIYYSQIVNDFQKGDIAEGYSVSREKKESFPLTVTSAQKNPTAFYLCASSIGGTGGYNEQFFGPGTRLTVL.

The chain has TRBV29-1 and TRBJ2-5; tentatively, D is TRBD2 (7 bases). V shed 8 bases and J shed 5 bases, with 24 bases lying between them. The CDR3 contains 15 residues. Germline assignment: CDR1 SQVTM and CDR2 ANQGSEA. The CDR3 protein is CSSSAGAHTRETQYF. The CDR3 DNA is TGCAGCTCAAGTGCGGGGGCCCATACCAGGGAGACCCAGTACTTC.

This clone was recorded only once. The CDR3 bases are TGTGCCAGCTGCGGAACAAGCTCCTACAATGAGCAGTTCTTC. Translated, it gives CASCGTSSYNEQFF. The chain is built from TRBV28 and TRBJ2-1; no clear D. This CDR3 comprises 14 residues. The ends were cut back, 8 bases at V and 0 bases at J, with 11 bases in the middle. CDR1 and CDR2 from the germline V gene are MDHEN and SYDVKM.

The chain has TRBV28 and TRBJ1-6; TRBD1 is a possible D gene (5 bases). Trimming pared 6 bases from V and 6 bases from J, leaving 9 bases between. CDR1 is MDHEN, CDR2 SYDVKM, per germline. The CDR3 loop spans 13 amino acids. The CDR3: CASRTAINSPLHF. CDR3 DNA sequence: TGTGCCAGCAGGACAGCGATTAATTCACCCCTCCACTTT.

The chain carries TRBV10-3 and TRBJ1-1; the D gene is possibly TRBD1 (6 bases). With 7 bases removed from V and 1 base from J, the gap between germline ends came to 19 bases. The CDR3 runs to 16 residues. CDR1 and CDR2 from the germline V gene are ENHRY and SYGVKD. CDR3 nucleotide sequence: TGTGCCATCAAACAGGGCCCTTTAATATGGAACACTGAAGCTTTCTTT. This sequence encodes CAIKQGPLIWNTEAFF.

This chain uses TRBV2 with TRBJ1-2, with 9 bases fitting TRBD1. Germline lookup yields CDR1 SNHLY and CDR2 FYNNEI. V was pared by 6 bases and J by 7 bases, with 9 bases of the junction left unmatched. The CDR3 covers 14 residues. The DNA of the CDR3 is TGTGCCAGCAGCGTCTACCGGGACAGGGTTGGCTACACCTTC. It encodes CASSVYRDRVGYTF.